Each of the 19 T cell receptor beta chains below was sequenced from the same sample in a study of regulatory T cells in long-lasting Graves disease. Relying on iRepertoire HTBI primers and Arm-PCR of CDR3 regions, the team built TCR beta libraries. TCRdb re-analysed the multiplex PCR reads in MiXCR, keeping a single row per CDR3 protein. The sample contains 320,000 or so distinct CDR3 sequences, approximately 20% of which appear only once. Time point meaning: newly diagnosed GD, antithyroid drugs for less than 3 months. PBMCs provided the RNA from which the TCR library was made. Sequencing used peripheral blood mononuclear cells (PBMCs), obtained at new diagnosis, from a patient treated with antithyroid drugs. The receptor set was obtained from a female donor with Graves disease.

A word on this clonotype: Just one base apart from a much larger clone, this may be a read error. The rearrangement links TRBV12-3 or TRBV12-4 to TRBJ2-1; TRBD2 matches 7 bases. Losses at the gene ends were 6 bases for V and 0 bases for J; bases not matched to a gene: 11. The CDR3 is made up of 17 amino acids. This CDR3 is CASSPGTNGISYNEQFF. CDR3 sequence (DNA): TGTGCCAGCAGCCCCGGGACTAACGGGATCTCCTACAATGAGCAGTTCTTC.

The chain combines TRBV20-1 with TRBJ2-7, with 8 positions matching TRBD2. The germline CDR1 and CDR2 sequences are DFQATT and SNEGSKA (reference sequence). The junction had 7 bases not matched to a gene; V was cut back by 0 bases and J by 0 bases. The CDR3 runs to 16 residues. The CDR3 sequence is CSARELAGGYSYEQYF. In DNA form, the CDR3 reads TGCAGTGCTAGAGAACTGGCGGGAGGCTACTCCTACGAGCAGTACTTC.

Details on this clonotype: This may come from a read error, since a much larger clone is one base off. The chain is built from TRBV12-5 and TRBJ1-4; D perhaps matches TRBD1 (5 bases). Trimming cost V 6 bases and J 15 bases, with 14 bases left between them. CDR1 LGHNT and CDR2 FRNRAP come from the germline V gene. This CDR3 has 11 residues. The CDR3 spells CASGVDKGMFF. Here the CDR3 DNA reads TGTGCTAGTGGGGTGGACAAGGGAATGTTTTTT.

This clonotype was detected many times. CDR3 in amino acids: CASSQRLAGGRPGEQFF. Here the CDR3 DNA reads TGTGCCAGCAGTCAACGACTAGCGGGAGGGCGGCCGGGTGAGCAGTTCTTC. J is TRBJ2-1 and V is TRBV27; 14 bases are a match to TRBD2. This CDR3 is built from 17 residues. The V gene end was trimmed by 5 bases and the J gene end by 9 bases; junction bases not matched to a gene: 12. CDR1 MNHEY and CDR2 SMNVEV come from the germline V gene (reference sequence).

This rearrangement joins TRBV25-1 to TRBJ1-1; D possibly corresponds to TRBD1 (6 bases). The length of the CDR3 is 15 residues. Germline lookup yields CDR1 MGHDK and CDR2 SYGVNS. Trimming removed 4 bases at V and 0 bases at J, with 12 bases between. CDR3 DNA: TGTGCCAGCAGTGGGGGAGGGGGTTTGAACACTGAAGCTTTCTTT. It yields the protein CASSGGGGLNTEAFF.

V gene TRBV18 combines with J gene TRBJ2-1; D perhaps matches TRBD2 (5 bases). CDR3 length: 12 residues. The V and J ends lost 5 bases and 9 bases respectively, with 11 bases between them. Germline lookup yields CDR1 KGHSH and CDR2 LQKENI. The CDR3 nucleotides are TGTGCCAGCTCAAGGGAGATCGCTGAGCAGTTCTTC. Encoded protein: CASSREIAEQFF.

The sample holds many counts of this clonotype. The V gene is TRBV9, the J gene TRBJ2-1, with D perhaps TRBD1 or TRBD2 (5 bases each). From germline, CDR1 is SGDLS and CDR2 YYNGEE. There are 12 residues in the CDR3. Trimming pared 3 bases from V and 9 bases from J, leaving 10 bases between. CDR3 protein: CASSGERGEQFF. CDR3 DNA: TGTGCCAGCAGCGGCGAGAGGGGTGAGCAGTTCTTC. Looking up the rest from reference TRBV9 and TRBJ2-1 gives the full variable domain: DSGVTQTPKHLITATGQRVTLRCSPRSGDLSVYWYQQSLDQGLQFLIQYYNGEERAKGNILERFSAQQFPDLHSELNLSSLELGDSALYFCASSGERGEQFFGPGTRLTVL.

This clonotype was picked up many times. V usage is TRBV28 and J usage is TRBJ1-1; D is perhaps TRBD1 (5 bases). Germline lookup yields CDR1 MDHEN and CDR2 SYDVKM. Trimming removed 6 bases from V and 1 base from J, with 12 bases in between. The CDR3 is 14 residues long. The CDR3 loop reads CASSTGAENTEAFF. The DNA for the CDR3 is TGTGCCAGCAGCACCGGGGCTGAGAACACTGAAGCTTTCTTT.

J is TRBJ2-1 and V is TRBV4-2, with a tentative D call TRBD1 (6 bases). Trimming took 8 bases from V and 3 from J, leaving 11 bases between them. Germline values: CDR1 LGHNA, CDR2 YNFKEQ. The CDR3 covers 13 residues. CDR3 protein: CASRQDGYNEQFF. In DNA, the CDR3 is TGTGCCAGCCGACAGGACGGCTACAATGAGCAGTTCTTC.

This clonotype was seen many times. The J gene is TRBJ2-7, the V gene TRBV29-1; tentatively, D is TRBD1 (6 bases). CDR3 length equals 15 residues. Germline loops: CDR1 SQVTM, CDR2 ANQGSEA. V dropped 1 base and J dropped 3 bases, with 16 bases sitting between them. CDR3 region: CSVEAQQTGYYEQYF. The DNA for the CDR3 is TGCAGCGTTGAAGCCCAACAGACAGGTTACTACGAGCAGTACTTC.

This clonotype was seen ten or more times. The V gene is TRBV19, the J gene TRBJ1-1, with TRBD1 matching over 9 bases. CDR1 and CDR2 from the germline V gene are LNHDA and SQIVND (reference sequence). There are 13 residues in the CDR3. Trimming cost V 4 bases and J 7 bases; bases outside gene matches: 4. The CDR3 region is CASSRGQGLEAFF. The CDR3 bases are TGTGCCAGTAGTAGGGGACAGGGCCTTGAAGCTTTCTTT.

V and J are TRBV9 and TRBJ2-1, with TRBD2 identical over 8 bases. Germline V CDR1 and CDR2: SGDLS, YYNGEE. V lost 4 bases, J lost 7 bases, and 7 bases stayed unmatched. This CDR3 has 14 residues. The CDR3: CASSPGGGVNEQFF. The CDR3 bases are TGTGCCAGCAGCCCCGGGGGGGGGGTGAATGAGCAGTTCTTC.

This chain joins TRBV14 and TRBJ1-1, with D unclear. Germline loops: CDR1 SGHDN, CDR2 FVKESK. Trimming shortened V by 4 bases and J by 0 bases, and 9 bases separated the two germline ends. The CDR3 loop spans 14 amino acids. DNA of the CDR3: TGTGCCAGCAGCCGAGAACCTGTGAACACTGAAGCTTTCTTT. Its protein product is CASSREPVNTEAFF. Looking up the rest from reference TRBV14 and TRBJ1-1 gives the full variable domain: EAGVTQFPSHSVIEKGQTVTLRCDPISGHDNLYWYRRVMGKEIKFLLHFVKESKQDESGMPNNRFLAERTGGTYSTLKVQPAELEDSGVYFCASSREPVNTEAFFGQGTRLTVV.

The chain joins TRBV6-2 or TRBV6-3 to TRBJ2-1, with TRBD2 matching 15 bases. CDR1 MNHEY and CDR2 SVGEGT come from the germline V gene. With 2 bases clipped from V and 0 bases from J, the junction kept 5 bases outside the gene matches. The CDR3 length is 19 residues. Here the CDR3 DNA reads TGTGCCAGCAGTTACCCCGGGACTAGCGGGAGGTTCTCCTACAATGAGCAGTTCTTC. This translates into CASSYPGTSGRFSYNEQFF.

This clonotype has at least ten counts. This chain connects TRBV7-2 to TRBJ2-3, with TRBD2 matching over 11 bases. Losses at the gene ends were 1 base for V and 0 bases for J; bases not matched to a gene: 15. The CDR3 loop spans 21 amino acids. In germline, CDR1 is SGHTA, CDR2 FQGNSA. CDR3 nucleotide sequence: TGTGCCAGCAGCTTAGGCCGGGCGGGACTAGCGGCTAATCCTAGCACAGATACGCAGTATTTT. Protein product: CASSLGRAGLAANPSTDTQYF.

This clonotype was counted a few times. This rearrangement joins TRBV5-1 to TRBJ1-6; 7 positions match TRBD1. Germline lookup yields CDR1 SGHRS and CDR2 YFSETQ. Trimming at V came to 4 bases and at J to 9 bases, leaving 10 bases not matched to a gene. The CDR3 contains 15 residues. In DNA form, the CDR3 reads TGCGCCAGCAGCACGGGACAGTCGGGCGGTTCACCCCTCCACTTT. This sequence encodes CASSTGQSGGSPLHF.

CDR3 DNA sequence: TGTGCCAGCAGCGGAAGGGGGCGGTGGGAGCAGTACTTC. This encodes CASSGRGRWEQYF. This chain links TRBV7-9 with TRBJ2-7; 7 bases fit TRBD1. J was trimmed by 7 bases and V by 5 bases; bases with no gene match: 8. The CDR3 spans 13 residues. CDR1 SEHNR and CDR2 FQNEAQ come from the germline V gene (reference sequence). Full variable domain (outside the CDR3, taken from reference TRBV7-9 and TRBJ2-7): DTGVSQNPRHKITKRGQNVTFRCDPISEHNRLYWYRQTLGQGPEFLTYFQNEAQLEKSRLLSDRFSAERPKGSFSTLEIQRTEQGDSAMYLCASSGRGRWEQYFGPGTRLTVT.

The rearrangement joins TRBV11-2 to TRBJ2-5; possible D gene TRBD2, 5 bases. Germline CDR1 is SGHAT and CDR2 is FQNNGV. This CDR3 spans 13 amino acids. Trimming shortened V by 0 bases and J by 5 bases, and 7 bases separated the two germline ends. The CDR3 loop is CASSLERVETQYF. Written as DNA, the CDR3 is TGTGCCAGCAGCTTAGAGAGGGTGGAGACCCAGTACTTC. The variable domain in full, with the rest retrieved from reference TRBV11-2 and TRBJ2-5, is EAGVAQSPRYKIIEKRQSVAFWCNPISGHATLYWYQQILGQGPKLLIQFQNNGVVDDSQLPKDRFSAERLKGVDSTLKIQPAKLEDSAVYLCASSLERVETQYFGPGTRLLVL.

The sample holds many counts of this clonotype. CDR3 DNA sequence: TGTGCCAGCAGTTTCCCACAGGGGACTCAAGAGACCCAGTACTTC. Translating it yields CASSFPQGTQETQYF. The chain combines TRBV28 with TRBJ2-5; D is possibly TRBD1 (7 bases). V was shortened by 3 bases and J by 2 bases, with 13 bases between the two germline ends. In germline, CDR1 is MDHEN, CDR2 SYDVKM. This CDR3 spans 15 amino acids.